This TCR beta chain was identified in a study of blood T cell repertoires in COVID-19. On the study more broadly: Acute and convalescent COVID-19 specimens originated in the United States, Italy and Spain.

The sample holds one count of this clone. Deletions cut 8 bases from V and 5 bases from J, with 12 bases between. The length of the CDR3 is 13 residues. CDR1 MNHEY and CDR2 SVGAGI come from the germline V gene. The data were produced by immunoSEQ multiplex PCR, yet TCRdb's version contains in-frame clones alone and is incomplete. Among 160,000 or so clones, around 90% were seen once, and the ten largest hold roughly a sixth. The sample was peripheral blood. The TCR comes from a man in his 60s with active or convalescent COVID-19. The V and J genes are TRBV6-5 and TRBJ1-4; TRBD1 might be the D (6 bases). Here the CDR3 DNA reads TGTGCCAGCGGGGCAGGGGACAATGAAAAACTGTTTTTT. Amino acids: CASGAGDNEKLFF.